The 28 T cell receptor beta chains presented below share a single source sample, sequenced in a study of graft-versus-host responses after intestinal transplantation. Clones were sequenced by immunoSEQ multiplex PCR, and TCRdb holds only the in-frame ones, with some missing. The sample holds over 75,000 clones; 86% are singletons and the top ten take 1.4% to 1.5%. The source was PBMCs, collected 255 days after intestinal transplant. The receptors stem from a human patient who received an intestinal transplant, so some T cells may come from the graft donor.

The chain couples TRBV7-9 to TRBJ2-5; D call uncertain. Germline-derived CDR1 and CDR2 are SEHNR and FQNEAQ (reference sequence). With 2 bases removed from V and 3 bases from J, the gap between germline ends came to 4 bases. CDR3 length equals 12 residues. The CDR3 region is CASSLIEETQYF. DNA for the CDR3: TGTGCCAGCAGCTTAATCGAAGAGACCCAGTACTTC.

The chain couples TRBV9 to TRBJ2-1, with 9 bases aligning to TRBD1. V shed 3 bases, J shed 2 bases, and the junction held 18 bases outside the gene matches. Germline CDR1 SGDLS, CDR2 YYNGEE. The CDR3 loop spans 20 amino acids. CDR3 DNA sequence: TGTGCCAGCAGCGCCCCCCGGGACAGGGTCCCCTCGGGTACCTACAATGAGCAGTTCTTC. As protein: CASSAPRDRVPSGTYNEQFF.

The chain recombines TRBV5-1 with TRBJ1-1; 7 nucleotides match TRBD1. CDR3 length: 15 amino acids. Germline V gene lookup returns CDR1 SGHRS and CDR2 YFSETQ. J gave up 5 bases and V 1 base, and 8 bases lay outside the gene matches. The CDR3 nucleotides read TGCGCCAGCAGCTTGAATCCAGGGGGTGGTACTGAAGCTTTCTTT. Translated, it gives CASSLNPGGGTEAFF.

The chain couples TRBV27 to TRBJ2-4, with 9 bases matching TRBD1. This CDR3 region has 16 residues. The J segment lost 6 bases and the V segment lost 6 bases, leaving 12 bases of the junction unmatched. CDR1 is MNHEY, CDR2 SMNVEV, per germline (reference sequence). CDR3 in DNA: TGTGCCAGCAGCTCATCCCCCACAGGGGGCGGAAACATTCAGTACTTC. Protein product: CASSSSPTGGGNIQYF.

V usage is TRBV11-2 and J usage is TRBJ2-7, with 8 positions matching TRBD1. In germline, CDR1 is SGHAT, CDR2 FQNNGV. There are 13 residues in the CDR3. Trimming cost V 5 bases and J 3 bases; bases outside gene matches: 3. The CDR3, as DNA: TGTGCCAGCAGCCTCGACAGGGGCTACGAGCAGTACTTC. It translates to CASSLDRGYEQYF.

This clone was observed a few times. This chain's CDR3 is CASSQATGTPLHF. In nucleotides, the CDR3 is TGTGCCAGCAGCCAAGCCACGGGTACACCCCTCCACTTT. This chain uses TRBV14 with TRBJ1-6; D ambiguous. The CDR3 runs to 13 residues. Trimming took 1 base from V and 11 from J, leaving 9 bases between them. Germline V gene sequence: CDR1 SGHDN, CDR2 FVKESK. Variable domain in full (rest from reference TRBV14 and TRBJ1-6): EAGVTQFPSHSVIEKGQTVTLRCDPISGHDNLYWYRRVMGKEIKFLLHFVKESKQDESGMPNNRFLAERTGGTYSTLKVQPAELEDSGVYFCASSQATGTPLHFGNGTRLTVT.

This clone was seen a handful of times. This chain connects TRBV6-5 to TRBJ2-5, with D tentatively TRBD2 (5 bases). V was shortened by 4 bases and J by 5 bases, with 17 bases between the two germline ends. The CDR3 loop spans 15 amino acids. CDR1 is MNHEY, CDR2 SVGAGI, per germline. Here the CDR3 reads CASSSPPEGWETQYF. CDR3 coding DNA: TGTGCCAGCAGTTCGCCACCCGAGGGATGGGAGACCCAGTACTTC.

The rearrangement links TRBV11-3 to TRBJ1-3; a weak D match, TRBD1 (6 bases). Germline loops: CDR1 SGHNT, CDR2 YENEEA. The CDR3 totals 19 residues. V was shortened by 4 bases and J by 1 base, with 23 bases between the two germline ends. The CDR3, as DNA: TGTGCCAGCAGCTCACGAGGCCTCGACAGGCTATCATCTGGAAACACCATATATTTT. This codes for CASSSRGLDRLSSGNTIYF.

The rearrangement links TRBV5-4 to TRBJ1-2; 7 nucleotides align to TRBD1. V lost 3 bases, J lost 2 bases, and 7 bases stayed unmatched. This CDR3 is 15 amino acids long. From germline, CDR1 is SGHNT and CDR2 YYREEE (reference sequence). The CDR3 coding sequence is TGTGCCAGCAGCTATATGGGACAGCCAAACTATGGCTACACCTTC. Protein product: CASSYMGQPNYGYTF.

The chain carries TRBV6-5 and TRBJ2-1; 12 positions match TRBD2. CDR1 is MNHEY, CDR2 SVGAGI, per germline. The CDR3 extends over 13 amino acids. The CDR3 region is CVSSGGAYNEQFF. CDR3 coding DNA: TGTGTATCTAGCGGGGGGGCTTACAATGAGCAGTTCTTC.

DNA of the CDR3: TGCAGCGTTGGCGGGACAGCGAATTCACCCCTCCACTTT. It is translated as CSVGGTANSPLHF. The J gene is TRBJ1-6, the V gene TRBV29-1; 7 bases are shared with TRBD1. V dropped 4 bases and J dropped 7; count of bases not matched to a gene: 4. The CDR3 extends over 13 amino acids. Germline V lookup: CDR1 SQVTM, CDR2 ANQGSEA. The full variable domain, with the rest looked up from reference TRBV29-1 and TRBJ1-6, is SAVISQKPSRDICQRGTSLTIQCQVDSQVTMMFWYRQQPGQSLTLIATANQGSEATYESGFVIDKFPISRPNLTFSTLTVSNMSPEDSSIYLCSVGGTANSPLHFGNGTRLTVT.

V gene TRBV10-2 combines with J gene TRBJ2-4; 7 bases are a match to TRBD1. Germline V lookup: CDR1 WSHSY, CDR2 SAAADI. After removal of 5 bases from V and 1 base from J, the junction contained 5 bases not matched to a gene. The CDR3 sequence is 15 residues long. CDR3 sequence: CASSPTGTAKNIQYF. The CDR3 region has the DNA TGCGCCAGCAGTCCGACAGGGACGGCCAAAAACATTCAGTACTTC.

The V gene is TRBV7-9, the J gene TRBJ2-5; TRBD1 matches 7 bases. This CDR3 region has 15 residues. CDR1 and CDR2 from the germline V gene are SEHNR and FQNEAQ (reference sequence). J gave up 4 bases and V 5 bases, and 10 bases lay outside the gene matches. The CDR3 is CASSPGQVGAETQYF. CDR3 coding DNA: TGTGCCAGCAGCCCCGGACAGGTTGGAGCAGAGACCCAGTACTTC.

The table lists this clone with a count of one. The CDR3 loop reads CASRVGGQGFSSYEQYF. CDR3 bases: TGCGCCAGCAGGGTTGGAGGACAGGGGTTCAGCTCCTACGAGCAGTACTTC. This sequence joins TRBV5-1 and TRBJ2-7; 9 bases match TRBD1. Germline V gene sequence: CDR1 SGHRS, CDR2 YFSETQ. The CDR3 loop spans 17 amino acids. After removal of 5 bases from V and 0 bases from J, the junction contained 12 bases not matched to a gene.

The V gene is TRBV7-2, the J gene TRBJ2-4; 9 bases align to TRBD2. The V and J ends lost 1 base and 0 bases, in that order; junction bases with no gene match: 7. CDR1 and CDR2 from the germline V gene are SGHTA and FQGNSA. CDR3 length: 18 residues. The CDR3 here is CASSLESLAGLAKNIQYF. CDR3 nucleotides: TGTGCCAGCAGCTTAGAATCTCTAGCGGGATTAGCCAAAAACATTCAGTACTTC.

The V gene is TRBV19, the J gene TRBJ2-3; 8 bases fit TRBD2. After removal of 3 bases from V and 2 bases from J, the junction contained 13 bases not matched to a gene. The CDR3 totals 18 residues. The germline V gene encodes CDR1 LNHDA and CDR2 SQIVND (reference sequence). The CDR3, as DNA: TGTGCCAGTAGTATGGAGAGGGGATTAGCGGGGCCCACAGATACGCAGTATTTT. It is translated as CASSMERGLAGPTDTQYF.

CDR3 sequence reads: CATVDRAYGYTF. The CDR3 DNA is TGTGCCACCGTGGACAGGGCCTATGGCTACACCTTC. This chain uses TRBV19 with TRBJ1-2, with 8 bases that match TRBD1. This CDR3 is 12 amino acids long. V was clipped by 10 bases and J by 4 bases; unmatched bases: 5. CDR1 is LNHDA, CDR2 SQIVND, per germline (reference sequence).

The gene calls are TRBV5-4 and TRBJ1-3; D gene uncertain. Germline CDR1 SGHNT, CDR2 YYREEE (reference sequence). V was shortened by 4 bases and J by 0 bases, with 5 bases between the two germline ends. The CDR3 sequence is 13 residues long. In DNA, the CDR3 is TGTGCCAGCAGCCAGGACTCTGGAAACACCATATATTTT. Its translation is CASSQDSGNTIYF.

V gene TRBV7-9 combines with J gene TRBJ1-3; D uncertain. Between the trimmed V and J ends, which lost 3 bases and 0 bases, there was a span of 9 bases. The length of the CDR3 is 15 residues. Germline CDR1 is SEHNR and CDR2 is FQNEAQ (reference sequence). CDR3 coding DNA: TGTGCCAGCAGCTTGAGGCAGAGCTCTGGAAACACCATATATTTT. Translated, it gives CASSLRQSSGNTIYF.

The chain combines TRBV5-5 with TRBJ2-3, with D hard to call. This CDR3 spans 15 amino acids. Germline CDR1 reads SGHKS; CDR2 reads YYEKEE (reference sequence). The V gene lost 4 bases and the J gene lost 0 bases, with 12 bases spanning the gap. CDR3 residues: CASSATPTSTDTQYF. The CDR3 DNA reads TGTGCCAGCAGCGCGACACCCACTAGCACAGATACGCAGTATTTT.

CDR3 loop: CASRGRRVPRDYGYTF. The CDR3 DNA follows: TGTGCCAGCAGGGGACGCCGGGTACCTCGGGACTATGGCTACACCTTC. The chain uses TRBV2 and TRBJ1-2; D might be TRBD1 (5 bases). The V gene's germline CDR1 is SNHLY and CDR2 FYNNEI. This CDR3 is 16 amino acids long. V was trimmed by 6 bases and J by 3 bases, leaving 20 bases between them. The full variable domain, with the rest looked up from reference TRBV2 and TRBJ1-2, is EPEVTQTPSHQVTQMGQEVILRCVPISNHLYFYWYRQILGQKVEFLVSFYNNEISEKSEIFDDQFSVERPDGSNFTLKIRSTKLEDSAMYFCASRGRRVPRDYGYTFGSGTRLTVV.

This chain connects TRBV11-1 to TRBJ1-1, with 8 bases aligning to TRBD1. The CDR3 covers 12 residues. The ends lost 2 bases at V and 9 bases at J; junction bases unmatched: 2. Germline V gene lookup returns CDR1 SGHAT and CDR2 FQDESV (reference sequence). The CDR3 DNA reads TGTGCCAGCAGCTTAAGCAGGGGGCAAGCTTTCTTT. The encoded protein is CASSLSRGQAFF.

This chain joins TRBV6-1 and TRBJ2-7; D not resolved. Trimming cost V 3 bases and J 2 bases, with 11 bases left between them. The CDR3 loop spans 14 amino acids. CDR1 and CDR2 from the germline V gene are MNHNS and SASEGT. The DNA for the CDR3 is TGTGCCAGCAGTGAGGGCAGCTCTACCTACGAGCAGTACTTC. This codes for CASSEGSSTYEQYF.

The sample holds one count of this clone. The gene calls are TRBV9 and TRBJ1-4; possibly TRBD1 for D (5 bases). V gave up 3 bases and J gave up 3 bases, with 12 bases separating them. The CDR3 consists of 15 residues. Germline V gene sequence: CDR1 SGDLS, CDR2 YYNGEE. The DNA of the CDR3 is TGTGCCAGCAGCGCAAAGGGGTGGCCTAATGAAAAACTGTTTTTT. Protein product: CASSAKGWPNEKLFF.

This chain connects TRBV25-1 to TRBJ1-6, with 9 bases identical to TRBD1. Per the germline V gene, CDR1 is MGHDK and CDR2 is SYGVNS. Losses at the gene ends were 4 bases for V and 6 bases for J; bases not matched to a gene: 7. The CDR3 covers 16 residues. The CDR3 reads CASSALQGASNSPLHF. In DNA form, the CDR3 reads TGTGCCAGCAGTGCCCTACAGGGGGCTAGTAATTCACCCCTCCACTTT.

The gene calls are TRBV18 and TRBJ1-4, with D hard to call. V was shortened by 1 base and J by 14 bases, with 14 bases between the two germline ends. CDR1 and CDR2 from the germline V gene are KGHSH and LQKENI. This CDR3 spans 13 amino acids. This CDR3 is CASSPQNEPALFF. CDR3 nucleotides: TGTGCCAGCTCACCACAAAACGAGCCCGCGCTGTTTTTT. The full variable domain, rest sourced from reference TRBV18 and TRBJ1-4, is NAGVMQNPRHLVRRRGQEARLRCSPMKGHSHVYWYRQLPEEGLKFMVYLQKENIIDESGMPKERFSAEFPKEGPSILRIQQVVRGDSAAYFCASSPQNEPALFFGSGTQLSVL.

CDR3 sequence: CSVDVDRGLYGYTF. The CDR3 nucleotides read TGCAGCGTTGACGTCGACAGGGGGCTATATGGCTACACCTTC. J is TRBJ1-2 and V is TRBV29-1; TRBD1 agrees at 10 bases. Germline V gene lookup returns CDR1 SQVTM and CDR2 ANQGSEA. The V and J ends lost 3 bases and 5 bases, in that order; junction bases with no gene match: 6. The CDR3 is 14 amino acids.

The CDR3 here is CASRSQNTEAFF. DNA of the CDR3: TGTGCCAGCAGGTCGCAAAACACTGAAGCTTTCTTT. This chain uses TRBV6-1 with TRBJ1-1; D is undetermined. The V end lost 6 bases, the J end lost 2 bases, and 7 bases lay between the germline ends. The CDR3 runs to 12 residues. The germline CDR1 and CDR2 sequences are MNHNS and SASEGT.